This entry features one T cell receptor delta chain sequence. The antigen is unknown. Its ends do not fully match the called genes, so a read error is possible. Other nucleotide sequences from this sample produce the same CDR3. These data belong to a study of Vδ1+ human thymocytes. RNA was extracted from the cells and then reverse transcribed. The CDR3 regions were amplified by multiplex PCR from V-gene primers to a constant-region primer. TCRdb re-called the multiplex PCR reads using CATT. This repertoire shows 20,000 to 25,000 delta-chain clones, about 31% found once; its top ten account for roughly 1.5%. Study conclusions and caveats: Highly polyclonal TRG and TRD repertoires with Gaussian CDR3 length distributions appeared in thymus. Thymic delta-chain repertoires held 15% to 20% Vdelta2 sequences and few Vdelta3, despite high sort purity.

The CDR3 contains 20 residues. Germline V gives CDR1 TSWWSYY, CDR2 QGS. Between about 96% and 99.6% of sorted thymocytes were Vdelta1+. This receptor was obtained from a boy under two years old who had congenital heart surgery. Sequenced material: Vdelta1+ gamma-delta thymocytes from the thymus. Subset given: FACS-sorted CD3+ TCRalphabeta- TCRVdelta1+ TCRVdelta2- thymocytes. V is TRDV1 and J is TRDJ1; TRDD3 matches at 9 bases. CDR3 bases: TGCGCTCTTGGGGAAATGGGCTTCCCACCCTACTGGGGGACCACCGATAAACTCATCTTT. It translates to CALGEMGFPPYWGTTDKLIF.